The rows below give T cell receptor beta chains drawn from one sample of a study of T cell repertoires in cytomegalovirus infection. One entry per CDR3 protein results from TCRdb running MiXCR on the reads. This sample has 160,000 or so distinct CDR3 sequences, with about 22% found just once. Which antigens these TCRs recognize remains unknown. The sequencing here drew on CD8+ T cells from cultured PBMCs, taken from culture after CMV antigen stimulation. Every receptor here comes from a human donor in good health (CMV status not recorded). Some clones in this sample may be carry-over from other donors' samples. Both conserved end residues are part of each CDR3. D genes are given only for firm matches. Where a row states a size, it is once, few, many or the class of an expanded clone; other rows omit it.

CDR3nt | CDR3aa | d_gene | j_gene | abundance | v_gene
TGTGCCAGCACCTACACATTGAACACTGAAGCTTTCTTT | CASTYTLNTEAFF | NA | TRBJ1-1 | few | TRBV11-2
TGTGCCAGCAGCTTCCTAGCGGGTCTCTCCTACGAGCAGTACTTC | CASSFLAGLSYEQYF | TRBD2 | TRBJ2-7 | few | TRBV7-2
TGTGCCAGCGGCCAAGGACAGGAGTACACCGGGGAGCTGTTTTTT | CASGQGQEYTGELFF | TRBD1 | TRBJ2-2 | few | TRBV7-9
TGTGCCAGCAGAGTTCAGACAGGGGAGGCCGGGGAGCTGTTTTTT | CASRVQTGEAGELFF | TRBD1 | TRBJ2-2 | few | TRBV7-3
TGCGCCAGCAGAGGATACTCTGGAAACACCATATATTTT | CASRGYSGNTIYF | NA | TRBJ1-3 | NA | TRBV4-1
TGTGCCAGCAGCCCGACTGCTACTGGTGGATCACCCCTCCACTTT | CASSPTATGGSPLHF | NA | TRBJ1-6 | few | TRBV7-8
TGTGCCAGCAGCCCCAACTCCTACGAGCAGTACTTC | CASSPNSYEQYF | NA | TRBJ2-7 | few | TRBV7-9
TGTGCCAGCAGCCCTCGGGACTCGAGCTCCTACAATGAGCAGTTCTTC | CASSPRDSSSYNEQFF | NA | TRBJ2-1 | NA | TRBV7-9
TGCGCCAGCAGCCACTACCCTCAGGGAGGCACTGAAGCTTTCTTT | CASSHYPQGGTEAFF | NA | TRBJ1-1 | NA | TRBV4-1
TGTGCCAGCAGTGCCGGGACAGGGGGATCACCCCTCCACTTT | CASSAGTGGSPLHF | TRBD1 | TRBJ1-6 | few | TRBV27
TGTGCCAGCAGTAGGGACAGCGAAAACACCATATATTTT | CASSRDSENTIYF | TRBD1 | TRBJ1-3 | NA | TRBV12-3/TRBV12-4
TGTGCCATCAGTGAAGGTGGGGCTGCTAACTATGGCTACACCTTC | CAISEGGAANYGYTF | NA | TRBJ1-2 | few | TRBV10-3
TGTGCCAGCAACTCCGGGACAGGGACCTACGAGCAGTACTTC | CASNSGTGTYEQYF | TRBD1 | TRBJ2-7 | NA | TRBV7-2
TGTGCCAGCACCAAAACGACGGGGAGGGGCACAGATACGCAGTATTTT | CASTKTTGRGTDTQYF | TRBD2 | TRBJ2-3 | few | TRBV7-9
TGTGCCAGCAGCTTGGAGTCGAACACTGAAGCTTTCTTT | CASSLESNTEAFF | NA | TRBJ1-1 | few | TRBV7-3
TGTGCCAGCAGCTTCTTAATGGGGAAAGGAGAGACCCAGTACTTC | CASSFLMGKGETQYF | NA | TRBJ2-5 | NA | TRBV11-2
TGTGCCAGCAGTGCCCTGTGGCGGGGGGGGGAGGAGCTGTTTTTT | CASSALWRGGEELFF | TRBD2 | TRBJ2-2 | NA | TRBV6-6
TGTGCCAGCAGCTTAGGACAGGTCTCTAGCACAGATACGCAGTATTTT | CASSLGQVSSTDTQYF | TRBD1 | TRBJ2-3 | NA | TRBV5-5
TGTGCCAGCAGCTTAGGCGCCAATGAGCAGTTCTTC | CASSLGANEQFF | NA | TRBJ2-1 | few | TRBV7-2
TGTGCCAGCAGCCGACAGGGGTTTGGGGCAACAGATACGCAGTATTTT | CASSRQGFGATDTQYF | TRBD1 | TRBJ2-3 | NA | TRBV7-9
TGCAGTGCTAGCGGGAGCGGGGGGGCGTTAGGGGGCACAGATACGCAGTATTTT | CSASGSGGALGGTDTQYF | TRBD2 | TRBJ2-3 | NA | TRBV20-1
TGTGCCAGCAGTATGACAGGGTTCGAGCAGTACTTC | CASSMTGFEQYF | TRBD1 | TRBJ2-7 | NA | TRBV12-3/TRBV12-4
TGTGCCAGCAGCTTAGGGGAGCAGTACTTC | CASSLGEQYF | NA | TRBJ2-7 | many | TRBV7-9
TGTGCCAGCAGCTTACTGGCCAGCCTAAACAATGAGCAGTTCTTC | CASSLLASLNNEQFF | NA | TRBJ2-1 | NA | TRBV7-2
TGTGCCAGCAGTTTCCCGACAGGTGAAGCTTTCTTT | CASSFPTGEAFF | NA | TRBJ1-1 | few | TRBV6-6
TGTGCCAGCAGTGACGCTACAGGGTCGGCAACGCAGTATTTT | CASSDATGSATQYF | NA | TRBJ2-3 | few | TRBV6-6
TGTGCCAGCAGCCCCTTACTAGCGGATTACACCGGGGAGCTGTTTTTT | CASSPLLADYTGELFF | TRBD2 | TRBJ2-2 | NA | TRBV11-1
TGTGCCAGCAGCTTAACAGTCAGTACTGAAGCTTTCTTT | CASSLTVSTEAFF | NA | TRBJ1-1 | few | TRBV11-2
TGTGCCAGCAGCCCTTACAGGGGAACAGATACGCAGTATTTT | CASSPYRGTDTQYF | TRBD1 | TRBJ2-3 | NA | TRBV7-2
TGCGCCAGCAGCCAAGGTGGGACGGGGAAAGTCACCGGGGAGCTGTTTTTT | CASSQGGTGKVTGELFF | NA | TRBJ2-2 | few | TRBV4-3
TGTGCCAGCAGTTACGGGCTAAAAGAGACCCAGTACTTC | CASSYGLKETQYF | NA | TRBJ2-5 | NA | TRBV6-2/TRBV6-3
TGTGCCAGCAGCGTCGGCGGGGGGGGTGAGCAGTTCTTC | CASSVGGGGEQFF | TRBD2 | TRBJ2-1 | NA | TRBV9
TGTGCCAGCAGGGGCGGGATTTCCTACGAGCAGTACTTC | CASRGGISYEQYF | NA | TRBJ2-7 | NA | TRBV2
TGCAGTGCTAGAGATATGGGGGGATTCTATGGCTACACCTTC | CSARDMGGFYGYTF | NA | TRBJ1-2 | few | TRBV20-1
TGCGCCAGCTCTCGGGCGGTCCTAACTGAAGCTTTCTTT | CASSRAVLTEAFF | NA | TRBJ1-1 | NA | TRBV4-1
TGTGCCAGCAGCTTAGAATCAGATACGCAGTATTTT | CASSLESDTQYF | NA | TRBJ2-3 | few | TRBV11-2
TGTGCCAGCAGCTTAGTGGTACAGGGGCTTATCGATGAGCAGTTCTTC | CASSLVVQGLIDEQFF | TRBD1 | TRBJ2-1 | many | TRBV7-2
TGTGCCTGGACTACCACCCATTGGGACACTGAAGCTTTCTTT | CAWTTTHWDTEAFF | NA | TRBJ1-1 | few | TRBV30
TGTGCCAGCAGTCTTCAGACAGGGAAGGGAAACATTCAGTACTTC | CASSLQTGKGNIQYF | TRBD1 | TRBJ2-4 | few | TRBV27
TGTGCCAGCACCGAGGGGCCCTACAGGAGGGACTATGGCTACACCTTC | CASTEGPYRRDYGYTF | NA | TRBJ1-2 | NA | TRBV6-5
TGCGCCAGCAGCCAGGCCTCCCAGGGGGCGGCCTACGAGCAGTACTTC | CASSQASQGAAYEQYF | TRBD1 | TRBJ2-7 | once | TRBV4-3
TGCAGTGCTAGACCCATAGGACAGGGGAATTCACCCCTCCACTTT | CSARPIGQGNSPLHF | TRBD1 | TRBJ1-6 | medium-sized | TRBV20-1
TGTGCCAGCAGCCCCCCCGGGCTGATCGAAGGGGCCTCTGGAAACACCATATATTTT | CASSPPGLIEGASGNTIYF | NA | TRBJ1-3 | few | TRBV7-2
TGCGCCAGCAGCCAAGATGGGTCAGGGGAGCTGTATGGCTACACCTTC | CASSQDGSGELYGYTF | NA | TRBJ1-2 | few | TRBV4-1
TGTGCCAGCAGTCCGACAGCGATTAGCTCCTATAATTCACCCCTCCACTTT | CASSPTAISSYNSPLHF | NA | TRBJ1-6 | few | TRBV7-2
TGTGCCAGCAGCTTATACAGGGCGGGGACAGATACGCAGTATTTT | CASSLYRAGTDTQYF | NA | TRBJ2-3 | few | TRBV7-9
TGTGCCAGCAGCTTAGCAGGACCAGGGGGCCAAGAGACCCAGTACTTC | CASSLAGPGGQETQYF | TRBD1 | TRBJ2-5 | NA | TRBV7-2
TGTGCCAGCAGCTTAAGGGTTTTTGAAGACCGCCCCGACTTC | CASSLRVFEDRPDF | NA | TRBJ1-2 | NA | TRBV7-6
TGTGCCAGTAGTCCCCATGGGACAGGGGCCTACGAGCAGTACTTC | CASSPHGTGAYEQYF | TRBD1 | TRBJ2-7 | many | TRBV19
TGTGCCAGCAGCCAAATAGCGGGGCCGTACAATGAGCAGTTCTTC | CASSQIAGPYNEQFF | TRBD2 | TRBJ2-1 | NA | TRBV11-2
TGTGCCAGCAGCTTAACCGGGGAACGCAATCAGCCCCAGCATTTT | CASSLTGERNQPQHF | NA | TRBJ1-5 | few | TRBV7-8
TGTGCCAGCAGTTACGGGGGGTTCTACGAGCAGTACTTC | CASSYGGFYEQYF | NA | TRBJ2-7 | NA | TRBV6-2/TRBV6-3
TGTGCCAGCAGCTTAACAGCGAGTTCCTACAATGAGCAGTTCTTC | CASSLTASSYNEQFF | NA | TRBJ2-1 | NA | TRBV7-2
TGTGCCACCAAGGGGGAGACTAGCGGATACGAGCAGTACTTC | CATKGETSGYEQYF | TRBD2 | TRBJ2-7 | few | TRBV15
TGTGCCATCAGCGGACTCCTGACTGCAGATACGCAGTATTTT | CAISGLLTADTQYF | NA | TRBJ2-3 | NA | TRBV10-3
TGTGCCAGCAGCAAACGTCTCGACAGGGTAACTGAAGCTTTCTTT | CASSKRLDRVTEAFF | TRBD1 | TRBJ1-1 | NA | TRBV7-6
TGTGCCAGCAGCTTTGAACCTAGGGCAGCCCCCTCTGGGGCCAACGTCCTGACTTTC | CASSFEPRAAPSGANVLTF | NA | TRBJ2-6 | few | TRBV7-6